The 10 T cell receptor beta chains given below trace back to one sample, sequenced in a study of cytomegalovirus exposure and HLA in healthy donors. With 60 Vbeta and 13 Jbeta primers, the PCR was carried out. Profiled with immunoSEQ multiplex PCR; TCRdb holds only in-frame clones, not every one. The repertoire holds roughly 190,000 clones, with around 77% as singletons. The sample taken for sequencing was PBMCs. The receptor set was obtained from a female donor in good health and CMV-seronegative.

The J gene is TRBJ2-5, the V gene TRBV7-8; a weak D match, TRBD2 (7 bases). CDR1 is SGHVS, CDR2 FQNEAQ, per germline. The V gene lost 4 bases and the J gene lost 5 bases, with 17 bases spanning the gap. CDR3 length: 15 amino acids. The CDR3 here is CASSWSGGGGETQYF. The CDR3 DNA reads TGTGCCAGCAGCTGGAGCGGCGGGGGCGGTGAGACCCAGTACTTC.

The chain couples TRBV6-4 to TRBJ2-5; perhaps TRBD2 as D (6 bases). Germline V gives CDR1 MRHNA, CDR2 SNTAGT. Trimming removed 9 bases at V and 2 bases at J, with 16 bases between. CDR3 length equals 14 residues. Written as DNA, the CDR3 is TGTGCCAGGGGAGGAGGGGCGGGGCAAGAGACCCAGTACTTC. Its protein product is CARGGGAGQETQYF.

This rearrangement joins TRBV7-8 to TRBJ1-1; D uncertain. The V gene's germline CDR1 is SGHVS and CDR2 FQNEAQ. Trimming left V 10 bases short and J 2 bases short, with 17 bases between. This CDR3 region has 14 residues. CDR3 sequence reads: CATGLGRVNTEAFF. CDR3 coding DNA: TGTGCCACTGGACTTGGGAGAGTTAACACTGAAGCTTTCTTT. Filled out from reference TRBV7-8 and TRBJ1-1, the complete variable domain reads GAGVSQSPRYKVAKRGQDVALRCDPISGHVSLFWYQQALGQGPEFLTYFQNEAQLDKSGLPSDRFFAERPEGSVSTLKIQRTQQEDSAVYLCATGLGRVNTEAFFGQGTRLTVV.

This clone was counted once. The chain combines TRBV29-1 with TRBJ2-7; TRBD2 aligns across 7 bases. CDR1 is SQVTM and CDR2 is ANQGSEA in the germline V gene. CDR3 length equals 12 residues. V trimming: 4 bases; J trimming: 2 bases; junction bases outside the gene matches: 2. CDR3 nucleotides: TGCAGCGTTGTGACTAGCCCCTACGAGCAGTACTTC. Translation gives CSVVTSPYEQYF.

This clone came up once. The chain is built from TRBV6-4 and TRBJ1-2; 9 nucleotides agree with TRBD1. This CDR3 has 18 amino acids. V gave up 3 bases and J gave up 8 bases; unmatched junction bases: 19. CDR1 MRHNA and CDR2 SNTAGT come from the germline V gene. Written as DNA, the CDR3 is TGTGCCAGCAGTGAGAATCCGGGACAGGGAACATCTATTTCAGGCTACACCTTC. This codes for CASSENPGQGTSISGYTF.

This clone appeared a few times. This chain joins TRBV7-9 and TRBJ1-6, with 10 bases identical to TRBD1. In germline, CDR1 is SEHNR, CDR2 FQNEAQ (reference sequence). The ends lost 5 bases at V and 6 bases at J; junction bases unmatched: 7. The length of the CDR3 is 16 residues. In DNA form, the CDR3 reads TGTGCCAGCAGCCCTGGGGACAGGGGACCTAATTCACCCCTCCACTTT. Residues: CASSPGDRGPNSPLHF.

The chain couples TRBV10-3 to TRBJ2-7, with D possibly being TRBD1 (5 bases). The V gene lost 3 bases and the J gene lost 1 base, with 16 bases spanning the gap. CDR3 length equals 16 residues. Germline V gene sequence: CDR1 ENHRY, CDR2 SYGVKD. CDR3 DNA sequence: TGTGCCATCAGTGACCCAGACAGTTTTCATTCCTACGAGCAGTACTTC. The encoded protein is CAISDPDSFHSYEQYF.

In this sample, this clone turned up a few times. J is TRBJ2-2 and V is TRBV29-1, with 9 bases fitting TRBD2. Germline V gene lookup returns CDR1 SQVTM and CDR2 ANQGSEA. V lost 6 bases and J lost 0; bases outside the gene matches: 8. The CDR3 is 16 amino acids. CDR3 amino acids: CSVLGTSKANTGELFF. In nucleotides, the CDR3 is TGCAGCGTGCTCGGGACTAGCAAAGCGAACACCGGGGAGCTGTTTTTT.

The chain joins TRBV11-3 to TRBJ2-1; the D is unclear. Trimming pared 4 bases from V and 1 base from J, leaving 8 bases between. Germline V gene data show CDR1 as SGHNT and CDR2 as YENEEA. This CDR3 has 14 residues. CDR3 nucleotide sequence: TGTGCCAGCAGCTCCGACTCGTCCTACAATGAGCAGTTCTTC. Its protein product is CASSSDSSYNEQFF.

The chain joins TRBV7-6 to TRBJ2-7; weak D call: TRBD1 (5 bases). The CDR3 contains 12 residues. The germline V gene encodes CDR1 SGHVS and CDR2 FNYEAQ. Trimming removed 5 bases at V and 5 bases at J, with 10 bases between. This CDR3 is CASSLGHDEQYF. The CDR3 DNA reads as TGTGCCAGCAGCCTTGGACACGACGAGCAGTACTTC.